The present TCR beta chain was sequenced within a study of CD8 T cells in Susac syndrome. Broader study findings: The study's TCR sequencing and HLA analysis drew on a certain number of individuals. That number was acknowledged as relatively small.

In the case of this clonotype: What it recognizes is unknown.

Trimming removed 1 base from V and 0 bases from J, with 15 bases in between. CDR3 size: 18 residues. Germline loops: CDR1 MNHEY, CDR2 SMNVEV (reference sequence). The authors carried out high-throughput sequencing of TCR beta. They applied it to CD8+ and CD4+ T cells obtained from blood. The TEMRA cells underwent FACS enrichment, while the CD8+ and CD4+ T cells underwent negative isolation. The authors reverse transcribed roughly 0.5 to 1 ug RNA with random hexamers. An immunoSEQ multiplex PCR generated amplified TCR beta CDR3 products spanning 54 Vbeta and 13 Jbeta. TCRdb re-called the immunoSEQ multiplex PCR reads through MiXCR, storing one row per CDR3 protein. Altogether over 350,000 distinct CDR3 sequences are present, approximately 85% being singletons, with the ten largest covering 0.12%.

Sequenced input: CD8+ T cells from PBMCs. The V call is TRBV27, the J call TRBJ2-2; D is perhaps TRBD1 (6 bases). The TCR sequence derives from a human donor with multiple sclerosis. CDR3 in amino acids: CASSLYSGATANTGELFF. In DNA, the CDR3 is TGTGCCAGCAGTTTATATTCAGGGGCTACCGCGAACACCGGGGAGCTGTTTTTT.